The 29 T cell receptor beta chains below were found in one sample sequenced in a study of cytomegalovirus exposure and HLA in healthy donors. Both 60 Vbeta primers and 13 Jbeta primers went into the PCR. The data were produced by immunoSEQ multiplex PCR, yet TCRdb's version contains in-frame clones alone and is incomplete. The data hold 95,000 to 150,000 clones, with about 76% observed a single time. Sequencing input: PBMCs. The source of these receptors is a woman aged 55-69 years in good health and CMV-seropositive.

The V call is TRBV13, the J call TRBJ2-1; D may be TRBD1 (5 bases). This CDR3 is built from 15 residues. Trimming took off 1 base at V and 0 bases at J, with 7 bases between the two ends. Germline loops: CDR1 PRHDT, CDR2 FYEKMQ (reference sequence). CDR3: CASSLAGHSYNEQFF. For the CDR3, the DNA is TGTGCCAGCAGCTTAGCAGGACACTCCTACAATGAGCAGTTCTTC.

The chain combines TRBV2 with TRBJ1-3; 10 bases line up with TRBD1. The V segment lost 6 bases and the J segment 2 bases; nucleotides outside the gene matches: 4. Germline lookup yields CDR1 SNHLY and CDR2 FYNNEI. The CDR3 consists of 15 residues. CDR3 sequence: CASRAGTGAGNTIYF. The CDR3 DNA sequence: TGTGCCAGCAGGGCCGGGACAGGGGCTGGAAACACCATATATTTT.

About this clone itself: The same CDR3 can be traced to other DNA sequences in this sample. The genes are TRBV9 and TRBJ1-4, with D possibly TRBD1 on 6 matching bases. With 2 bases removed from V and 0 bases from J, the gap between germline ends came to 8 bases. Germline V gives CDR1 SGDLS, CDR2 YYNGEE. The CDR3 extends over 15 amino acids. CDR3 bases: TGTGCCAGCAGCGTTGGACAGTCAACTAATGAAAAACTGTTTTTT. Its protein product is CASSVGQSTNEKLFF.

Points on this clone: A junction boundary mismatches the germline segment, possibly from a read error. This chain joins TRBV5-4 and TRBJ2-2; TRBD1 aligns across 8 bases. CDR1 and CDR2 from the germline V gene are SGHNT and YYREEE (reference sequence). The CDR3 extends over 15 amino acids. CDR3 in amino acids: CASSRWDRYTGELLF. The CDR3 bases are TGTGCCAGCAGCCGTTGGGACAGGTACACCGGGGAGCTGCTTTTT.

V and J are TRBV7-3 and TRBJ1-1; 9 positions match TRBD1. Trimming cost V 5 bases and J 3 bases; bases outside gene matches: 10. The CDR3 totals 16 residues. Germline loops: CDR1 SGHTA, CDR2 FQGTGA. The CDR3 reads CASSLQGAFGDTEAFF. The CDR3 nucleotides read TGTGCCAGCAGCCTACAGGGGGCGTTTGGCGACACTGAAGCTTTCTTT.

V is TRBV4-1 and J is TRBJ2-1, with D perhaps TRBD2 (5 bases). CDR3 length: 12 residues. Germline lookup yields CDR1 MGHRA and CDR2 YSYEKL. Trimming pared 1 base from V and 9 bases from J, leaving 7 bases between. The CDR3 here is CASSQGGSEQFF. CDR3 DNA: TGCGCCAGCAGCCAAGGTGGGAGTGAGCAGTTCTTC.

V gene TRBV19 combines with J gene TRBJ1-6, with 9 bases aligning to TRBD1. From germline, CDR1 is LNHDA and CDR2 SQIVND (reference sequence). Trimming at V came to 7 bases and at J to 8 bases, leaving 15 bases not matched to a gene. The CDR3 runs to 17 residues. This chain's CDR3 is CASTDQLRGQGDSPLHF. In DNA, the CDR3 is TGTGCCAGTACCGATCAACTAAGGGGACAGGGAGATTCACCCCTCCACTTT.

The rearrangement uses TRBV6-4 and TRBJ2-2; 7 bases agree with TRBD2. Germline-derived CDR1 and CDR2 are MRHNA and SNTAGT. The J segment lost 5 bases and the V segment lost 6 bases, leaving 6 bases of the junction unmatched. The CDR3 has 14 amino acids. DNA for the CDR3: TGTGCCAGCAGGCCTTTGGGACTAACCGGGGAGCTGTTTTTT. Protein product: CASRPLGLTGELFF.

The CDR3 protein is CASRTNGGALNTQYF. The CDR3 DNA sequence: TGCGCCAGCAGGACAAACGGGGGGGCTTTAAATACGCAGTATTTT. The chain has TRBV5-1 and TRBJ2-3; 8 bases align to TRBD2. J gave up 7 bases and V 5 bases, and 12 bases lay outside the gene matches. Germline V gives CDR1 SGHRS, CDR2 YFSETQ. This CDR3 comprises 15 residues. Full variable domain (rest looked up from reference TRBV5-1 and TRBJ2-3): KAGVTQTPRYLIKTRGQQVTLSCSPISGHRSVSWYQQTPGQGLQFLFEYFSETQRNKGNFPGRFSGRQFSNSRSEMNVSTLELGDSALYLCASRTNGGALNTQYFGPGTRLTVL.

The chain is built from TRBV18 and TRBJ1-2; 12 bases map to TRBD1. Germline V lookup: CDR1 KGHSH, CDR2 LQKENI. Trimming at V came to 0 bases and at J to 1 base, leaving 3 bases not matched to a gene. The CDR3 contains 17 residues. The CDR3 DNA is TGTGCCAGCTCACCACCTGGGACAGGGGGCAATAACTATGGCTACACCTTC. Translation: CASSPPGTGGNNYGYTF.

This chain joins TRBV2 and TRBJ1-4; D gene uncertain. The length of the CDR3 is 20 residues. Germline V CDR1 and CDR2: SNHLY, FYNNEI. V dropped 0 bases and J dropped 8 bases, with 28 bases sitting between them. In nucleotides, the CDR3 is TGTGCCAGCAGTGAAGCGCTTCTGGCCAGCCCGCGGGAGTTTGAGGAAAAACTGTTTTTT. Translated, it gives CASSEALLASPREFEEKLFF.

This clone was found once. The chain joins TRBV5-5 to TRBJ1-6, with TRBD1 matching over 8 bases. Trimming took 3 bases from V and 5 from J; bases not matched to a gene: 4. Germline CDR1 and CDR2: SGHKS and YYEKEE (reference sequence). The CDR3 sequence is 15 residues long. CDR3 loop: CASSYGTGDNSPLHF. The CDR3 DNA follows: TGTGCCAGCAGCTACGGGACAGGAGATAATTCACCCCTCCACTTT.

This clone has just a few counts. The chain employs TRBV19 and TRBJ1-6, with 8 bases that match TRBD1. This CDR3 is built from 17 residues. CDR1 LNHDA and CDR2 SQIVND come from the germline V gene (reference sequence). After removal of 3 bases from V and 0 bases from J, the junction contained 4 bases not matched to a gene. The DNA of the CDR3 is TGTGCCAGTAGTATGCTTGGGACAGGCTCCTATAATTCACCCCTCCACTTT. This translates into CASSMLGTGSYNSPLHF.

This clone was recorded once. The CDR3 reads CASSPDSSEAFF. CDR3 bases: TGTGCCAGCAGCCCCGACAGTTCTGAAGCTTTCTTT. This sequence joins TRBV7-9 and TRBJ1-1, with D possibly TRBD1 on 5 matching bases. Per germline, CDR1 SEHNR and CDR2 FQNEAQ (reference sequence). Deletions cut 5 bases from V and 6 bases from J, with 10 bases between. The CDR3 totals 12 residues.

The CDR3 reads CASSPGQTKETQYF. CDR3 in DNA: TGTGCCAGCAGCCCTGGACAGACAAAAGAGACCCAGTACTTC. The chain employs TRBV7-2 and TRBJ2-5, with D possibly being TRBD1 (6 bases). The CDR3 has 14 amino acids. Germline values: CDR1 SGHTA, CDR2 FQGNSA. Trimming removed 5 bases from V and 3 bases from J, with 13 bases in between. The complete variable domain, with remaining parts taken from reference TRBV7-2 and TRBJ2-5, reads GAGVSQSPSNKVTEKGKDVELRCDPISGHTALYWYRQSLGQGLEFLIYFQGNSAPDKSGLPSDRFSAERTGGSVSTLTIQRTQQEDSAVYLCASSPGQTKETQYFGPGTRLLVL.

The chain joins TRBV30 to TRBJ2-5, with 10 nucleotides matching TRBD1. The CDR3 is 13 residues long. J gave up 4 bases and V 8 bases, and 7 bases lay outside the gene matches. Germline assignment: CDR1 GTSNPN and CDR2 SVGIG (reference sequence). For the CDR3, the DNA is TGTGCCGGGGACAGGGGCCTTCGAGAGACCCAGTACTTC. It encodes CAGDRGLRETQYF.

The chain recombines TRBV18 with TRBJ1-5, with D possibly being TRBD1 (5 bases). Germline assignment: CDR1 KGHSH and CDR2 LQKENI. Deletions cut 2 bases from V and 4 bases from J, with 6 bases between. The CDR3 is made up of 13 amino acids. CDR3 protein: CASSPGANQPQHF. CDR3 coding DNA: TGTGCCAGCTCACCAGGGGCTAATCAGCCCCAGCATTTT. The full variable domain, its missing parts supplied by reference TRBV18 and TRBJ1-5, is NAGVMQNPRHLVRRRGQEARLRCSPMKGHSHVYWYRQLPEEGLKFMVYLQKENIIDESGMPKERFSAEFPKEGPSILRIQQVVRGDSAAYFCASSPGANQPQHFGDGTRLSIL.

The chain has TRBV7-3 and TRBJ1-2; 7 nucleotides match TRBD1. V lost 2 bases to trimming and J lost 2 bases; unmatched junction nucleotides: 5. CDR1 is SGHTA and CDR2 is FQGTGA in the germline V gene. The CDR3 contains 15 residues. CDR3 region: CASSLYGTENYGYTF. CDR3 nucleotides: TGTGCCAGCAGCTTATATGGGACAGAAAACTATGGCTACACCTTC.

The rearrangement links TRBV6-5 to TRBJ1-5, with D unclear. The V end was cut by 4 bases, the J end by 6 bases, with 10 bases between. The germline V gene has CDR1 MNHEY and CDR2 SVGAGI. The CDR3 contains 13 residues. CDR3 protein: CASSSTGSQPQHF. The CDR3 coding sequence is TGTGCCAGCAGTTCGACGGGAAGTCAGCCCCAGCATTTT.

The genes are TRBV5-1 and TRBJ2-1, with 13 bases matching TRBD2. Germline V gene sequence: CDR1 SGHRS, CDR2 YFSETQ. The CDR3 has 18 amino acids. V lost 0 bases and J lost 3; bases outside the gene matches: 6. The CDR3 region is CASSLGTGTSGIYNEQFF. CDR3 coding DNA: TGCGCCAGCAGCTTGGGAACCGGGACTAGCGGGATCTACAATGAGCAGTTCTTC.

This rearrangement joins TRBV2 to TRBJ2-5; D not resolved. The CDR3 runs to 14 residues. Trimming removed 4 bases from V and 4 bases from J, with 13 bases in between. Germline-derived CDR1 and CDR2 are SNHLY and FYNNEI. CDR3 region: CASSVRLLGETQYF. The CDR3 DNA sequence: TGTGCCAGCAGTGTTCGACTCTTGGGAGAGACCCAGTACTTC.

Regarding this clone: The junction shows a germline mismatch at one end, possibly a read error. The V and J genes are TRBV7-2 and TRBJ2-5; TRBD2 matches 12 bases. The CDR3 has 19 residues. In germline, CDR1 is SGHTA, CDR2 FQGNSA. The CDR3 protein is CASSLDKALAGGYQATQYF. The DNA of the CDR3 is TGTGCCAGCAGCTTAGATAAGGCGCTAGCGGGAGGGTATCAAGCGACCCAGTACTTC. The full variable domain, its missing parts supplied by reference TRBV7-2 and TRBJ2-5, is GAGVSQSPSNKVTEKGKDVELRCDPISGHTALYWYRQSLGQGLEFLIYFQGNSAPDKSGLPSDRFSAERTGGSVSTLTIQRTQQEDSAVYLCASSLDKALAGGYQATQYFGPGTRLLVL.

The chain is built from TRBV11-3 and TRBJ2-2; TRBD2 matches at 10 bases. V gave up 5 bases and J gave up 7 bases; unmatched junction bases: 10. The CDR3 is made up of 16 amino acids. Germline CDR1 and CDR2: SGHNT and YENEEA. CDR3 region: CASSRSGGASGGELFF. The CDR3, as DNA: TGTGCCAGCAGCAGGAGCGGGGGGGCTTCAGGCGGGGAGCTGTTTTTT.

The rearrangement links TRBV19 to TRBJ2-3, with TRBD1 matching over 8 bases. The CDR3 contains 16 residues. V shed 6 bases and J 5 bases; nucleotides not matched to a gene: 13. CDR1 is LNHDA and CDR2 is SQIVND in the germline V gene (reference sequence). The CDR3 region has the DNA TGTGCCAGTAGCTCTACTCCAGGGGGCATCGGAGATACGCAGTATTTT. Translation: CASSSTPGGIGDTQYF.

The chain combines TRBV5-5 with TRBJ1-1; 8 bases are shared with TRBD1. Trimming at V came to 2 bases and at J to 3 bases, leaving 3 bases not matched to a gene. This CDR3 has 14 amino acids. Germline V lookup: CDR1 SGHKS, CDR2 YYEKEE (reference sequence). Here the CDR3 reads CASSFTGGYTEAFF. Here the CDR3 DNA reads TGTGCCAGCAGCTTTACAGGGGGTTACACTGAAGCTTTCTTT.

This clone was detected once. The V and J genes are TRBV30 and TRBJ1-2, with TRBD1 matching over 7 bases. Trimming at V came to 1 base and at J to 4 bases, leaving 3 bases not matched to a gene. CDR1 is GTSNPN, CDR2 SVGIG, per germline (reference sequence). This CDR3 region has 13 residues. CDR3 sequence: CAWSGDRVYGYTF. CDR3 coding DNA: TGTGCCTGGAGTGGCGACAGGGTCTATGGCTACACCTTC.

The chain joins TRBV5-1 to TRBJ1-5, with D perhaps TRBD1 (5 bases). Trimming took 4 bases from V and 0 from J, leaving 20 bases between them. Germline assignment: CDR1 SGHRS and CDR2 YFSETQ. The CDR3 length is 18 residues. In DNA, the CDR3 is TGCGCCAGCAGCCCCGGGGAGGGACCAAACTATAGCAATCAGCCCCAGCATTTT. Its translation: CASSPGEGPNYSNQPQHF.

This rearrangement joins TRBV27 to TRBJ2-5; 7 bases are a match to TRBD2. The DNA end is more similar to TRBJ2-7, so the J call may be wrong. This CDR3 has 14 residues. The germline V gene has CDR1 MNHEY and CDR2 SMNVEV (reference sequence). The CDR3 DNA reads TGTGCCAGCAGGGTAGCGGGCGATTCCTACGAGCAGTACTTC. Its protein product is CASRVAGDSYEQYF.

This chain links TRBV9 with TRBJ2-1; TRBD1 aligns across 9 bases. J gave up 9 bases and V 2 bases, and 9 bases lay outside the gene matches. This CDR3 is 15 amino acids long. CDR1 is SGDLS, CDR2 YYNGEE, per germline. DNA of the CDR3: TGTGCCAGCAGCGTTACCCCCGGGACAGGGTTTGAGCAGTTCTTC. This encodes CASSVTPGTGFEQFF.